Below are 26 T cell receptor beta chains sequenced from a single sample in a study of blood T cell repertoires in COVID-19. Generated by immunoSEQ multiplex PCR, the TCRdb table keeps only in-frame clones and is missing some. The sample yields about 230,000 clones, roughly nine tenths seen once. Sequenced material: PBMCs or T cells enriched from blood (not recorded which). These receptor sequences come from a woman between 50 and 59 years old in a cohort exposed to, infected with or recovered from COVID-19 (not recorded which).

The chain uses TRBV24-1 and TRBJ2-1; TRBD1 might be the D (5 bases). The CDR3 spans 12 residues. Trimming left V 12 bases short and J 6 bases short, with 14 bases between. The V gene's germline CDR1 is KGHDR and CDR2 SFDVKD. The CDR3 bases are TGTGCCGCAGGGCCCGGAGTCAATGAGCAGTTCTTC. It is translated as CAAGPGVNEQFF.

The chain couples TRBV4-3 to TRBJ1-6, with TRBD1 matching over 10 bases. With V trimmed by 3 bases and J by 1 base, 12 bases remained unmatched. This CDR3 spans 20 amino acids. Germline V gives CDR1 LGHNA, CDR2 YSLEER. The CDR3 protein is CASSQEDRGAVRSYNSPLHF. The CDR3 region has the DNA TGCGCCAGCAGCCAGGAGGACAGGGGGGCCGTCCGGTCCTATAATTCACCCCTCCACTTT.

This chain links TRBV9 with TRBJ1-1, with a weak D call TRBD1 (5 bases). V lost 1 base and J lost 3, with 10 bases in between. Germline CDR1 is SGDLS and CDR2 is YYNGEE. The CDR3 sequence is 14 residues long. The CDR3, as DNA: TGTGCCAGCAGCGTAACAGGAAGTCACACTGAAGCTTTCTTT. Residues: CASSVTGSHTEAFF.

The chain carries TRBV6-5 and TRBJ1-1; 9 nucleotides align to TRBD1. In germline, CDR1 is MNHEY, CDR2 SVGAGI. CDR3 size: 14 residues. J gave up 4 bases and V 6 bases, and 6 bases lay outside the gene matches. CDR3 sequence: CASRGQGSITEAFF. DNA of the CDR3: TGTGCCAGCAGGGGACAGGGTTCGATCACTGAAGCTTTCTTT.

The chain joins TRBV4-2 to TRBJ2-5; TRBD1 agrees at 8 bases. CDR1 is LGHNA and CDR2 is YNFKEQ in the germline V gene. The CDR3 has 19 residues. Unmatched junction bases numbered 15, after V lost 2 bases and J lost 1 base. The chain's CDR3 is CASSQRGPTGEGVQETQYF. The CDR3 DNA is TGTGCCAGCAGCCAAAGGGGGCCGACAGGGGAAGGGGTCCAAGAGACCCAGTACTTC.

This clone was detected only once. This chain joins TRBV27 and TRBJ1-6; TRBD1 matches at 9 bases. J lost 7 bases, V lost 0 bases, and 4 bases had no gene match. The CDR3 contains 16 residues. Germline V gives CDR1 MNHEY, CDR2 SMNVEV (reference sequence). The CDR3: CASSLSKGQGNSPLHF. The CDR3 bases are TGTGCCAGCAGTTTATCAAAGGGACAGGGAAATTCACCCCTCCACTTT.

The chain carries TRBV6-1 and TRBJ1-3, with unresolved D. The CDR3 is 15 amino acids. The germline CDR1 and CDR2 sequences are MNHNS and SASEGT. V gave up 1 base and J gave up 9 bases, with 16 bases separating them. The CDR3 sequence is CASSEEPGSVGTIYF. Here the CDR3 DNA reads TGTGCCAGCAGTGAAGAACCGGGAAGCGTGGGCACCATATATTTT.

The chain couples TRBV6-2 or TRBV6-3 to TRBJ1-2, with no clear D. Germline-derived CDR1 and CDR2 are MNHEY and SVGEGT. Trimming shortened V by 9 bases and J by 2 bases, and 13 bases separated the two germline ends. The CDR3 has 13 amino acids. DNA for the CDR3: TGTGCCAGTAGTCCGGTACGAAACTATGGCTACACCTTC. Protein: CASSPVRNYGYTF.

This chain uses TRBV30 with TRBJ1-2; TRBD1 matches at 7 bases. Germline lookup yields CDR1 GTSNPN and CDR2 SVGIG (reference sequence). The CDR3 sequence is 11 residues long. With V trimmed by 7 bases and J by 4 bases, 3 bases remained unmatched. CDR3: CAFGTAYGYTF. In DNA, the CDR3 is TGTGCCTTCGGGACAGCCTATGGCTACACCTTC.

This clone was detected once. The chain is built from TRBV6-1 and TRBJ2-3, with TRBD1 identical over 8 bases. The trim removed 2 bases at V and 4 bases at J, leaving 5 bases unmatched. Germline-derived CDR1 and CDR2 are MNHNS and SASEGT. CDR3 size: 15 residues. CDR3 sequence reads: CASSEPGGIADTQYF. The CDR3 nucleotides are TGTGCCAGCAGTGAACCAGGGGGCATAGCAGATACGCAGTATTTT.

This chain links TRBV5-1 with TRBJ1-1; possibly TRBD1 for D (6 bases). The CDR3 is 14 amino acids. The V gene's germline CDR1 is SGHRS and CDR2 YFSETQ. The V and J ends lost 2 bases and 1 base respectively, with 9 bases between them. The CDR3, as DNA: TGCGCCAGCAGCTTCACAGGGTGGAACACTGAAGCTTTCTTT. It encodes CASSFTGWNTEAFF. The full variable domain, its missing parts supplied by reference TRBV5-1 and TRBJ1-1, is KAGVTQTPRYLIKTRGQQVTLSCSPISGHRSVSWYQQTPGQGLQFLFEYFSETQRNKGNFPGRFSGRQFSNSRSEMNVSTLELGDSALYLCASSFTGWNTEAFFGQGTRLTVV.

This chain connects TRBV3-1 (or the pseudogene TRBV3-2) to TRBJ2-1; possibly TRBD2 for D (5 bases). The CDR3 runs to 15 residues. The germline V and J ends were trimmed by 4 bases and 6 bases, with 16 bases remaining between them. Germline V lookup: CDR1 LGHDT, CDR2 YNNKEL (reference sequence). The CDR3 DNA reads TGTGCCAGCAGCCTTAAACCCCGGGGAAGCAATGAGCAGTTCTTC. Protein product: CASSLKPRGSNEQFF.

This chain connects TRBV12-3 or TRBV12-4 to TRBJ2-7, with D possibly TRBD2 on 6 matching bases. The V end was cut by 5 bases, the J end by 4 bases, with 9 bases between. CDR3 length: 12 residues. The DNA of the CDR3 is TGTGCCAGCAGTGGGACTTCATACGAGCAGTACTTC. It encodes CASSGTSYEQYF.

This CDR3 is CASSSGLPPNEQFF. The DNA for the CDR3 is TGTGCCAGCAGCTCAGGACTACCTCCAAATGAGCAGTTCTTC. V is TRBV7-2 and J is TRBJ2-1; D is perhaps TRBD2 (6 bases). Trimming pared 4 bases from V and 7 bases from J, leaving 14 bases between. CDR1 is SGHTA, CDR2 FQGNSA, per germline. This CDR3 is built from 14 residues.

The CDR3 protein is CASSSDTGGSSPLHF. The CDR3 DNA follows: TGTGCCAGCAGCTCAGATACAGGGGGATCTTCACCCCTCCACTTT. The chain joins TRBV7-9 to TRBJ1-6; 8 bases match TRBD1. J lost 9 bases, V lost 4 bases, and 8 bases had no gene match. CDR1 and CDR2 from the germline V gene are SEHNR and FQNEAQ (reference sequence). This CDR3 is built from 15 residues.

This chain connects TRBV5-1 to TRBJ1-2, with D possibly matching TRBD1 (6 bases). The CDR3 totals 15 residues. The germline V and J ends were trimmed by 4 bases and 5 bases, with 18 bases remaining between them. Germline assignment: CDR1 SGHRS and CDR2 YFSETQ. CDR3 in DNA: TGCGCCAGCAGCCTCCAACAGGGAGCGGAATATGGCTACACCTTC. This gives the protein CASSLQQGAEYGYTF.

J is TRBJ2-2 and V is TRBV3-1 (or the pseudogene TRBV3-2), with 7 bases aligning to TRBD1. J gave up 2 bases and V 4 bases, and 7 bases lay outside the gene matches. CDR1 is LGHDT and CDR2 is YNNKEL in the germline V gene (reference sequence). This CDR3 is 16 amino acids long. This chain's CDR3 is CASSLKTGSNTGELFF. In nucleotides, the CDR3 is TGTGCCAGCAGCCTTAAGACAGGGTCAAACACCGGGGAGCTGTTTTTT.

The J gene is TRBJ2-1, the V gene TRBV19, with TRBD2 matching over 10 bases. V dropped 5 bases and J dropped 4; count of bases not matched to a gene: 8. The germline V gene has CDR1 LNHDA and CDR2 SQIVND (reference sequence). CDR3 size: 16 residues. The CDR3 nucleotides are TGTGCCAGTAGTTACCCAGCGGGGGGGTATTACAATGAGCAGTTCTTC. Its protein is CASSYPAGGYYNEQFF.

The chain joins TRBV3-1 (or the pseudogene TRBV3-2) to TRBJ2-3; 15 bases fit TRBD2. Per germline, CDR1 LGHDT and CDR2 YNNKEL (reference sequence). Trimming took 4 bases from V and 2 from J; bases not matched to a gene: 13. The CDR3 sequence is 20 residues long. CDR3 in DNA: TGTGCCAGCAGCCCAGCTCGGACTAGCGGGGGGGCTCAATCCACAGATACGCAGTATTTT. Translation: CASSPARTSGGAQSTDTQYF.

This chain's CDR3 is CASSVEAGRQYF. The CDR3 region has the DNA TGTGCCAGCAGCGTAGAGGCGGGGCGGCAGTATTTT. The rearrangement uses TRBV9 and TRBJ2-3; tentatively, D is TRBD2 (6 bases). Germline CDR1 SGDLS, CDR2 YYNGEE. This CDR3 has 12 residues. The germline V and J ends were trimmed by 0 bases and 11 bases, with 10 bases remaining between them. Using reference TRBV9 and TRBJ2-3 for the parts outside the CDR3, the full variable domain is DSGVTQTPKHLITATGQRVTLRCSPRSGDLSVYWYQQSLDQGLQFLIQYYNGEERAKGNILERFSAQQFPDLHSELNLSSLELGDSALYFCASSVEAGRQYFGPGTRLTVL.

The chain recombines TRBV5-4 with TRBJ1-2; a weak D match, TRBD1 (6 bases). The V and J ends lost 4 bases and 4 bases respectively, with 17 bases between them. Germline CDR1 SGHNT, CDR2 YYREEE (reference sequence). The CDR3 extends over 15 amino acids. DNA of the CDR3: TGTGCCAGCAGCCCCCTAGGACAGCGAAGCTATGGCTACACCTTC. It yields the protein CASSPLGQRSYGYTF.

J is TRBJ2-7 and V is TRBV15, with D possibly TRBD2 on 6 matching bases. Trimming pared 2 bases from V and 5 bases from J, leaving 16 bases between. The CDR3 has 15 amino acids. Germline V gene lookup returns CDR1 LNHNV and CDR2 YYDKDF (reference sequence). For the CDR3, the DNA is TGTGCCACCAGCAGACCTAGTTGGACTAACCACGAGCAGTACTTC. Translation: CATSRPSWTNHEQYF.

The chain joins TRBV19 to TRBJ2-1; maybe TRBD2 (6 bases). Trimming took 6 bases from V and 0 from J, leaving 12 bases between them. The germline gives CDR1 LNHDA, CDR2 SQIVND (reference sequence). The CDR3 sequence is 15 residues long. The CDR3 DNA is TGTGCCAGTAGGCGGTTGGGGGGCTCCTACAATGAGCAGTTCTTC. Its translation is CASRRLGGSYNEQFF. The full variable domain, rest sourced from reference TRBV19 and TRBJ2-1, is DGGITQSPKYLFRKEGQNVTLSCEQNLNHDAMYWYRQDPGQGLRLIYYSQIVNDFQKGDIAEGYSVSREKKESFPLTVTSAQKNPTAFYLCASRRLGGSYNEQFFGPGTRLTVL.

The chain carries TRBV28 and TRBJ2-3, with 7 bases matching TRBD2. The V segment lost 5 bases and the J segment 4 bases; nucleotides outside the gene matches: 3. The CDR3 runs 13 residues. Germline lookup yields CDR1 MDHEN and CDR2 SYDVKM. This CDR3 reads CASSRGGADTQYF. The CDR3 coding sequence is TGTGCCAGCAGTCGCGGGGGTGCAGATACGCAGTATTTT. Variable domain in full (rest from reference TRBV28 and TRBJ2-3): DVKVTQSSRYLVKRTGEKVFLECVQDMDHENMFWYRQDPGLGLRLIYFSYDVKMKEKGDIPEGYSVSREKKERFSLILESASTNQTSMYLCASSRGGADTQYFGPGTRLTVL.

The rearrangement joins TRBV4-3 to TRBJ1-2; 7 bases are a match to TRBD1. After removal of 0 bases from V and 5 bases from J, the junction contained 6 bases not matched to a gene. The germline gives CDR1 LGHNA, CDR2 YSLEER. CDR3 length: 15 residues. CDR3 sequence: CASSQDRGGEYGYTF. Written as DNA, the CDR3 is TGCGCCAGCAGCCAAGATCGAGGGGGCGAGTATGGCTACACCTTC.

This chain links TRBV4-3 with TRBJ2-1; TRBD2 is a possible D gene (5 bases). The germline V gene encodes CDR1 LGHNA and CDR2 YSLEER. This CDR3 comprises 13 residues. V dropped 2 bases and J dropped 6 bases, with 8 bases sitting between them. CDR3 in DNA: TGCGCCAGCAGCCAATTTGAGGGCAATGAGCAGTTCTTC. This gives the protein CASSQFEGNEQFF.